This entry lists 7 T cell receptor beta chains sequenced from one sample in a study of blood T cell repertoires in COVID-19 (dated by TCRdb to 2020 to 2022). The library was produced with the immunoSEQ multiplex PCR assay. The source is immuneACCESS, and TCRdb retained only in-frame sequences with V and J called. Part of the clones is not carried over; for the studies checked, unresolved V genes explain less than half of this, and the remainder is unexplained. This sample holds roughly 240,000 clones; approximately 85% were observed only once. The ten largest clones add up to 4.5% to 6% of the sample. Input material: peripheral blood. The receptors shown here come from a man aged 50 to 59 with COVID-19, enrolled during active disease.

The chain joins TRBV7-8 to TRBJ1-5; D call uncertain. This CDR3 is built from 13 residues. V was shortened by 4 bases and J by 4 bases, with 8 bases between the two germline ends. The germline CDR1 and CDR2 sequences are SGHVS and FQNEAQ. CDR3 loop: CASSSDGNQPQHF. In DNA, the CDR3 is TGTGCCAGCAGCTCCGACGGGAATCAGCCCCAGCATTTT.

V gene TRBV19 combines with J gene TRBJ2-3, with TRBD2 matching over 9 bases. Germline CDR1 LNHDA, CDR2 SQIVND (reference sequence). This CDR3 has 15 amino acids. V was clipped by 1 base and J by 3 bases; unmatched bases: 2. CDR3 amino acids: CASSIGRGGTDTQYF. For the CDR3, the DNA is TGTGCCAGTAGTATAGGGCGGGGGGGAACAGATACGCAGTATTTT.

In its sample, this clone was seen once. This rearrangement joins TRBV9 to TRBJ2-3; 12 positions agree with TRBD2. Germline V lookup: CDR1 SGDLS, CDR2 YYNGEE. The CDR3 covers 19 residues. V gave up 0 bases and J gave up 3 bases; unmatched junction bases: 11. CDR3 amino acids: CASSVARLAGGLGTDTQYF. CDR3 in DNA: TGTGCCAGCAGCGTAGCTCGCCTAGCGGGGGGGCTCGGGACAGATACGCAGTATTTT.

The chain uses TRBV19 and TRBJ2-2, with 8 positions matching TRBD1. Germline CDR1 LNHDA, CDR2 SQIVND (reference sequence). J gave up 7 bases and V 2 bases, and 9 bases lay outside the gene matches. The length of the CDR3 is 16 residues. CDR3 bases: TGTGCCAGTAGTATACAAGGCAGGGGGCTCGACGGGGAGCTGTTTTTT. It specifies CASSIQGRGLDGELFF.

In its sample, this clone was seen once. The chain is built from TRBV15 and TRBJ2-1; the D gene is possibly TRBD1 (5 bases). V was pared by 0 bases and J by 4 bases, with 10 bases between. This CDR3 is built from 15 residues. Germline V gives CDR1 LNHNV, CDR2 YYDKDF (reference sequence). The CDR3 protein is CATSRERQTYNEQFF. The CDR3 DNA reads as TGTGCCACCAGCAGAGAACGACAGACATACAATGAGCAGTTCTTC.

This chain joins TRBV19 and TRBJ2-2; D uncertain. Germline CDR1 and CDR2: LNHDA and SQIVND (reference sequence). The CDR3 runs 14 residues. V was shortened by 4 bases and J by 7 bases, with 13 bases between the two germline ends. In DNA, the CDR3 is TGTGCCAGTAGTACGACCCAATCGGGCGGGGAGCTGTTTTTT. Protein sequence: CASSTTQSGGELFF.

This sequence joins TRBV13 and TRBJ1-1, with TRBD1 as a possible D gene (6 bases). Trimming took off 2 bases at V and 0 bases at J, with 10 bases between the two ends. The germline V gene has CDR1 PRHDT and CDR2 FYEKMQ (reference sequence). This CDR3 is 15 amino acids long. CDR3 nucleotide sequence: TGTGCCAGCAGCTTACAGGGGAAGCTGAACACTGAAGCTTTCTTT. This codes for CASSLQGKLNTEAFF.